This T cell receptor (beta chain) was recovered during a study of cytomegalovirus exposure and HLA in healthy donors. For the study at large: Among the approximately 400 donors who were genotyped, about 80% fell in the genetic ancestry cluster that is associated with self-reported Caucasian donors.

The CDR3 consists of 13 residues. Germline assignment: CDR1 SGHRS and CDR2 YFSETQ. V was pared by 1 base and J by 2 bases, with 7 bases between. PCR involved 60 Vbeta and 13 Jbeta primers. The protocol was immunoSEQ multiplex PCR, while the TCRdb copy is restricted to in-frame clones and leaves out a portion. This sample has around 280,000 clones, with approximately 90% found just once. V is TRBV5-1 and J is TRBJ2-7, with D unclear. The source material was PBMCs. The receptor comes from a woman aged 18-29 years in good health and CMV-seronegative. The CDR3 DNA reads TGCGCCAGCAGCTTGAAGGCGGCCTACGAGCAGTACTTC. It is translated as CASSLKAAYEQYF.